A single sample gave rise to the 15 T cell receptor beta chains below, sequenced in a study of technical replicates of blood from a handful of donors. The data were produced by immunoSEQ multiplex PCR, yet TCRdb's version contains in-frame clones alone and is incomplete. The sample records 75,000 or so clones, 90% to 95% being singletons. The sample was T cells isolated from PBMCs. Receptors were obtained from a human donor in good health.

The table lists this clone with a count of one. The chain uses TRBV10-1 and TRBJ2-1; 7 bases line up with TRBD2. The germline V gene encodes CDR1 WNHNN and CDR2 SYGVQD (reference sequence). The CDR3 has 14 amino acids. V was clipped by 3 bases and J by 7 bases; unmatched bases: 6. Here the CDR3 reads CASSDSSGVNEQFF. CDR3 nucleotide sequence: TGCGCCAGCAGTGACTCCAGCGGGGTTAATGAGCAGTTCTTC.

J is TRBJ1-5 and V is TRBV6-1; D gene unclear. Germline-derived CDR1 and CDR2 are MNHNS and SASEGT. The CDR3 is 16 residues long. Trimming stripped 2 bases from V and 2 bases from J, with 13 bases between. In DNA, the CDR3 is TGTGCCAGCAGTGAACGGGAACTAAAGGGCAATCAGCCCCAGCATTTT. Residues: CASSERELKGNQPQHF.

The chain employs TRBV6-6 and TRBJ1-5; 9 bases agree with TRBD1. The CDR3 is 14 amino acids. V was clipped by 8 bases and J by 4 bases; unmatched bases: 6. Per germline, CDR1 MNHNY and CDR2 SVGAGI (reference sequence). The CDR3 protein is CASDRDRENQPQHF. The DNA of the CDR3 is TGTGCCAGCGACCGGGACAGGGAGAATCAGCCCCAGCATTTT.

The gene calls are TRBV25-1 and TRBJ1-1; TRBD1 agrees at 8 bases. The J segment lost 3 bases and the V segment lost 8 bases, leaving 5 bases of the junction unmatched. CDR1 and CDR2 from the germline V gene are MGHDK and SYGVNS. This CDR3 has 13 amino acids. CDR3 sequence (DNA): TGTGCCAGCTTGGACAGGGTGGACACTGAAGCTTTCTTT. As protein: CASLDRVDTEAFF.

The chain couples TRBV5-3 to TRBJ2-5; D is unresolved. TRBV5-3 is identified as an open reading frame with a role that is uncertain. This CDR3 is 11 amino acids long. Written as DNA, the CDR3 is TGTGCGCCGACTGTACAAGAGACCCAGTACTTC. The encoded protein is CAPTVQETQYF.

This rearrangement joins TRBV7-3 to TRBJ2-7; the D gene is possibly TRBD2 (5 bases). The germline CDR1 and CDR2 sequences are SGHTA and FQGTGA. Trimming stripped 6 bases from V and 6 bases from J, with 15 bases between. The CDR3 spans 13 residues. Here the CDR3 DNA reads TGTGCCAGCAGTCCATCGGACTGGGCCGAGCAGTACTTC. Protein: CASSPSDWAEQYF.

The table lists this clone with a count of one. The rearrangement uses TRBV6-1 and TRBJ2-4; D unclear. This CDR3 is built from 19 residues. The V and J ends lost 0 bases and 0 bases respectively, with 18 bases between them. Germline values: CDR1 MNHNS, CDR2 SASEGT. In DNA, the CDR3 is TGTGCCAGCAGTGAAGCCCGGGTCTTTGCAGCTCTAGCCAAAAACATTCAGTACTTC. As protein: CASSEARVFAALAKNIQYF.

Concerning this clone itself: The germline gene is not matched at one end of the junction; a read error may be the cause. The chain combines TRBV9 with TRBJ1-5; D might be TRBD1 (5 bases). The CDR3 totals 17 residues. Germline V lookup: CDR1 SGDLS, CDR2 YYNGEE. The chain's CDR3 is CASGVHKPGPGYQPQHF. Written as DNA, the CDR3 is TGTGCCAGCGGCGTACACAAACCGGGCCCAGGGTATCAGCCCCAGCATTTT.

Only one count was recorded for this clone. This chain links TRBV9 with TRBJ1-5; 7 bases line up with TRBD1. Germline CDR1 is SGDLS and CDR2 is YYNGEE. Unmatched junction bases numbered 11, after V lost 3 bases and J lost 5 bases. CDR3 length: 16 amino acids. The CDR3 nucleotides are TGTGCCAGCAGCGGAGGACCGGACAGGCGGGATCAGCCCCAGCATTTT. Its protein product is CASSGGPDRRDQPQHF.

The rearrangement links TRBV18 to TRBJ1-1, with TRBD1 identical over 7 bases. This CDR3 is 13 amino acids long. Germline V gene data show CDR1 as KGHSH and CDR2 as LQKENI. The V segment lost 9 bases and the J segment 2 bases; nucleotides outside the gene matches: 6. The CDR3 spells CASYRGLNTEAFF. CDR3 DNA: TGTGCCAGTTACAGGGGTCTAAACACTGAAGCTTTCTTT.

The chain recombines TRBV6-6 with TRBJ2-2, with 9 bases aligning to TRBD1. This CDR3 region has 13 residues. CDR1 MNHNY and CDR2 SVGAGI come from the germline V gene (reference sequence). The J segment lost 6 bases and the V segment lost 6 bases, leaving 2 bases of the junction unmatched. The CDR3 spells CASSRTGAGELFF. The CDR3 DNA reads as TGTGCCAGCAGCCGGACAGGGGCCGGGGAGCTGTTTTTT.

V is TRBV10-3 and J is TRBJ2-3; D not resolved. The V gene lost 3 bases and the J gene lost 2 bases, with 12 bases spanning the gap. The CDR3 runs to 15 residues. CDR1 is ENHRY and CDR2 is SYGVKD in the germline V gene. The CDR3 nucleotides read TGTGCCATCAGTGATAACTTCGCGAACACAGATACGCAGTATTTT. It is translated as CAISDNFANTDTQYF.

The rearrangement uses TRBV14 and TRBJ2-7, with a tentative D call TRBD1 (6 bases). Deletions cut 4 bases from V and 5 bases from J, with 12 bases between. The CDR3 is 13 residues long. Germline V gene sequence: CDR1 SGHDN, CDR2 FVKESK. The CDR3, as DNA: TGTGCCAGCAGCCGAGGGGGTAGGAACGAGCAGTACTTC. Translation: CASSRGGRNEQYF.

J is TRBJ2-3 and V is TRBV6-1, with D perhaps matching TRBD1 (6 bases). The CDR3 totals 15 residues. Trimming removed 3 bases at V and 0 bases at J, with 10 bases between. The V gene's germline CDR1 is MNHNS and CDR2 SASEGT. The CDR3 DNA is TGTGCCAGCAGTGATGCGGACAGAAGCACAGATACGCAGTATTTT. It specifies CASSDADRSTDTQYF.

The V and J genes are TRBV7-3 and TRBJ2-7, with 7 bases identical to TRBD2. Germline V lookup: CDR1 SGHTA, CDR2 FQGTGA. The CDR3 length is 14 residues. The J segment lost 1 base and the V segment lost 5 bases, leaving 5 bases of the junction unmatched. CDR3 amino acids: CASSAGGGSYEQYF. CDR3 in DNA: TGTGCCAGCAGCGCGGGCGGGGGTTCCTACGAGCAGTACTTC.